The sequence of this T cell receptor beta chain was determined in a study of blood T cells in healthy people across ages. A second about 7 to 12 cycle PCR used barcoded and J-beta primers. TCRdb itself ran the 5' RACE reads through MiXCR, one entry per CDR3 protein. Of fewer than 700,000 distinct CDR3 sequences in the sample, over 40% were seen once. In the case of this clonotype: The junction does not match germline at one end; this may be a read error.

Germline V CDR1 and CDR2: SGDLS, YYNGEE. CDR3 size: 16 residues. The sequence was collected from a man older than 75 in good health. Specimen: blood. The chain combines TRBV9 with TRBJ2-3; 12 bases are a match to TRBD2. CDR3 amino acids: CASTGLLAGGKDAQYF. The CDR3 DNA is TGTGCCAGCACCGGGCTTCTAGCGGGAGGGAAAGATGCGCAGTATTTT. Combining the CDR3 with reference TRBV9 and TRBJ2-3 gives the whole variable domain DSGVTQTPKHLITATGQRVTLRCSPRSGDLSVYWYQQSLDQGLQFLIQYYNGEERAKGNILERFSAQQFPDLHSELNLSSLELGDSALYFCASTGLLAGGKDAQYFGPGTRLTVL.